The sequence of this T cell receptor beta chain was determined in a study of T cells in Graves' hyperthyroidism and ophthalmopathy. Many counts were recorded for this clonotype. Amplification of TCR beta CDR3 regions was performed using RNA transcripts as template. The TCR CDR3 was amplified in a first-round RT-PCR using the HTBI primer set. MiXCR, run by TCRdb on the multiplex PCR reads, gives a single entry per CDR3 protein. The sample holds around 380,000 distinct CDR3 sequences, approximately 13% seen once. These patients, aged 18 to 65, had recently diagnosed hyperthyroidism lasting under 2 months. Around 10 ml of fresh peripheral blood supplied the PBMCs. The V gene's germline CDR1 is LGHDT and CDR2 YNNKEL (reference sequence). The V end lost 1 base, the J end lost 3 bases, and 9 bases lay between the germline ends. The CDR3 loop spans 14 amino acids.

This chain uses TRBV3-1 with TRBJ1-1, with D possibly matching TRBD1 (6 bases). The source material was blood. The sequence was obtained from a man between 25 and 39 years old with Graves' hyperthyroidism that later progressed to Graves' ophthalmopathy. The CDR3 region is CASSQVTGHTEAFF. For the CDR3, the DNA is TGTGCCAGCAGCCAAGTCACAGGGCACACTGAAGCTTTCTTT.